Given below is one T cell receptor (beta chain) in context. V was cut by 0 bases and J by 0 bases, with 4 bases left in between. This CDR3 has 15 amino acids. Germline CDR1 SGHNT, CDR2 YYREEE (reference sequence). This record comes from a study of blood T cell repertoires in COVID-19. Across the whole study: In each case, the material was cDNA or gDNA derived from T cells, B-cell-depleted T cells, or PBMCs.

Per the original data handling: Amplification of reference gene primers was used by the study to estimate nucleated cell counts. TCRdb keeps only in-frame clones here, not all; method: immunoSEQ multiplex PCR. V, J and clone size were drawn from that table, and D and trimming were deduced from the DNA. The sample holds some 30,000 clones, about 92% seen once. The J gene is TRBJ2-6, the V gene TRBV5-4; D call uncertain. The material sequenced was peripheral blood. This receptor was obtained from a man between 65 and 80 years old with active or convalescent COVID-19. CDR3 protein: CASSLDGSGANVLTF. In DNA, the CDR3 is TGTGCCAGCAGCTTGGACGGCTCTGGGGCCAACGTCCTGACTTTC.